This TCR beta chain was retrieved from a study of T cell responses to AZD1222 COVID-19 vaccine. This clone was seen only once. Its target is not known. TCRdb keeps only in-frame clones here, not all; method: immunoSEQ multiplex PCR. The table records roughly 100,000 clones, 84% of them present only once. General study findings and limits: Samples come after the peak T cell response, not at day 14.

CDR1 SGHRS and CDR2 YFSETQ come from the germline V gene. The CDR3 sequence is 18 residues long. Trimming removed 1 base from V and 6 bases from J, with 26 bases in between. The starting material was peripheral blood, obtained on day 0 of AZD1222 vaccination. The sequence came from an adult in good health. The chain recombines TRBV5-1 with TRBJ2-7, with D perhaps matching TRBD1 (5 bases). The CDR3 is CASSLSSITGPTAREQYF. CDR3 DNA: TGCGCCAGCAGCTTGTCTTCAATCACAGGCCCAACGGCTCGCGAGCAGTACTTC.